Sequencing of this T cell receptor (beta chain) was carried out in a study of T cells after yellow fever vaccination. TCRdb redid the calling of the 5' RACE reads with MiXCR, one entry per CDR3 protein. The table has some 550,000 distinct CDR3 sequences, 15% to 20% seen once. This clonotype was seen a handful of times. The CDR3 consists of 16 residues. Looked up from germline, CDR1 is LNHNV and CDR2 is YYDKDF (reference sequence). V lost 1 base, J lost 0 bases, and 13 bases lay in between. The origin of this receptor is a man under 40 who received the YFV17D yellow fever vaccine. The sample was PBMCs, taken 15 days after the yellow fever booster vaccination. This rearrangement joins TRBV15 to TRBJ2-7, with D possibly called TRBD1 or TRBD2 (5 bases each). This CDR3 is CATSRGVEDISYEQYF. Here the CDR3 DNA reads TGTGCCACCAGCAGAGGGGTGGAGGACATCTCCTACGAGCAGTACTTC.